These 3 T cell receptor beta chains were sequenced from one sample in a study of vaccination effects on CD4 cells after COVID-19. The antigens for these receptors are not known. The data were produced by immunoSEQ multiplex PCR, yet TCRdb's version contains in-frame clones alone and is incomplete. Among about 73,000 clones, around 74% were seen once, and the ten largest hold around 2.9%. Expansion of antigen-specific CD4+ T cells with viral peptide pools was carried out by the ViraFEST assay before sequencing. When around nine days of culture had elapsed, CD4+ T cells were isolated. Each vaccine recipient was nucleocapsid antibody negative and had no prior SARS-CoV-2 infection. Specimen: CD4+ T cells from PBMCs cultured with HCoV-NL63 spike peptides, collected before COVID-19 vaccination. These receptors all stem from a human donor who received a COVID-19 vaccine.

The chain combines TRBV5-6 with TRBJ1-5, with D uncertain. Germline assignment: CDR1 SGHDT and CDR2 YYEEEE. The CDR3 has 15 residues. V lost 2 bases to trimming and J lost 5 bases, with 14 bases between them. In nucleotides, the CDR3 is TGTGCCAGCAGCTTTTTTGGACGGAACGATCAGCCCCAGCATTTT. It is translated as CASSFFGRNDQPQHF.

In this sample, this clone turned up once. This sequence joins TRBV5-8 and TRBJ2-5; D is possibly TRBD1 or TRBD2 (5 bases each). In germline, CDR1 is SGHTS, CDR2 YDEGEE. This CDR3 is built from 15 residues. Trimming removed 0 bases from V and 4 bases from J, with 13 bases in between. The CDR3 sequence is CASSLAGTGAETQYF. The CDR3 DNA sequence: TGTGCCAGCAGCTTGGCAGGGACCGGCGCAGAGACCCAGTACTTC.

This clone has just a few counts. The CDR3 DNA sequence: TGTGCTAGTGGTTTAGGCCAGGGAGGTTTTACCTACAATGAGCAGTTCTTC. Amino acid sequence: CASGLGQGGFTYNEQFF. The chain is built from TRBV12-5 and TRBJ2-1, with a tentative D call TRBD2 (6 bases). V shed 3 bases and J shed 2 bases, with 17 bases lying between them. The germline V gene has CDR1 LGHNT and CDR2 FRNRAP. The CDR3 is 17 residues long.